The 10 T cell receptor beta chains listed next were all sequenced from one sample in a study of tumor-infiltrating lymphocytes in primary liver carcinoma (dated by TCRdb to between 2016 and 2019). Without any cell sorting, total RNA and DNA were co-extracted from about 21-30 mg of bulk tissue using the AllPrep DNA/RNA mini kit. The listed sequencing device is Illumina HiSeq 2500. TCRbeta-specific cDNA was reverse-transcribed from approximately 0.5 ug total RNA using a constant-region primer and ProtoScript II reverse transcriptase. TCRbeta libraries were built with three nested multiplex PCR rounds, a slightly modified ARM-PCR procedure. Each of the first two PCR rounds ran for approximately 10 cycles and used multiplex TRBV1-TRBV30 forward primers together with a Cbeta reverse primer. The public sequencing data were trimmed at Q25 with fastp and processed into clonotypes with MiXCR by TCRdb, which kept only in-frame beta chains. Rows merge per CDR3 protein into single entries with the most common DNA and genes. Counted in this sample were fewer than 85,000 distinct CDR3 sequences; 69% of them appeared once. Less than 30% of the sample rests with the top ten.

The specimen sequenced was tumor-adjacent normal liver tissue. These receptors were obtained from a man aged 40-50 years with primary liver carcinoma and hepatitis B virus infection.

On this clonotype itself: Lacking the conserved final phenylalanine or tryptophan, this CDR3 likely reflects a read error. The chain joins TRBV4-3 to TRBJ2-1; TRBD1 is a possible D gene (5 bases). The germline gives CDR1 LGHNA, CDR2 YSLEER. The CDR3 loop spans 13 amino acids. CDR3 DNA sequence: TGCGCCAGTAGCCAAACAGGTTACAATGAGCAGTTCCTC. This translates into CASSQTGYNEQFL.

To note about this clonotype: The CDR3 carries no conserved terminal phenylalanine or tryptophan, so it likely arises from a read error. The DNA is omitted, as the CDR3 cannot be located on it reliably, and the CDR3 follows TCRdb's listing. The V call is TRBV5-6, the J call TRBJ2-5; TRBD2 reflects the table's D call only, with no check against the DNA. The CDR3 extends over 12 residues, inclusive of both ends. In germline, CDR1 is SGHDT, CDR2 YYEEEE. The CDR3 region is CASSLAEETKYL.

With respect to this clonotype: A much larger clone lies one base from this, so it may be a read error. Written as DNA, the CDR3 is TGTGCCAGCTGCGCTAAGTTGAGCCTAGGCTCTGGGGCCAACGTCCTGACTTTC. As protein: CASCAKLSLGSGANVLTF. The chain uses TRBV7-9 and TRBJ2-6, with no clear D. Germline CDR1 is SEHNR and CDR2 is FQNEAQ (reference sequence). This CDR3 region has 18 residues. V was pared by 8 bases and J by 0 bases, with 20 bases between.

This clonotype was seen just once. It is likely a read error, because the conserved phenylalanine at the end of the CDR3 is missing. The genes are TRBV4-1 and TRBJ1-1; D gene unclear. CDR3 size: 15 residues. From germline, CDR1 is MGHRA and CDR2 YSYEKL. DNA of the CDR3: TGCGCCAGTAGCCAAACCGGTTGGGGAAACACTGAAGCTTTCTCT. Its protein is CASSQTGWGNTEAFS.

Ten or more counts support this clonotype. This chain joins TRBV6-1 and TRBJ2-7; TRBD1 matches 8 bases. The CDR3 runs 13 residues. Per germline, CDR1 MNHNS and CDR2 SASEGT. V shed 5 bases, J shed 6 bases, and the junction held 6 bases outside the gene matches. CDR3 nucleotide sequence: TGTGCCAGCAGTCAGGGGGCCCGGTCCGAGCAGTACTTC. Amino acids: CASSQGARSEQYF.

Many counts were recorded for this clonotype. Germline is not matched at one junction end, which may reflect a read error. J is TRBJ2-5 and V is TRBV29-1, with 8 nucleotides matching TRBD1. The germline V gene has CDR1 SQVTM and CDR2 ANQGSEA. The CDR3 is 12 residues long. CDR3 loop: CSVEGTGQTQYF. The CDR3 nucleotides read TGCAGCGTAGAAGGGACAGGACAGACCCAGTACTTC.

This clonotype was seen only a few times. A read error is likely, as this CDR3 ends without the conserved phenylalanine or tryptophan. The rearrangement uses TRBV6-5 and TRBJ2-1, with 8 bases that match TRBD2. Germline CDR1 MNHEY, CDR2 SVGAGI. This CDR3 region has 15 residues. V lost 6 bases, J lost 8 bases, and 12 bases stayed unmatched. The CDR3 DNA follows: TGTGCCAGCAGGCGATTCGGGACTAGATGGGATGAGCAGTTCTCC. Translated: CASRRFGTRWDEQFS.

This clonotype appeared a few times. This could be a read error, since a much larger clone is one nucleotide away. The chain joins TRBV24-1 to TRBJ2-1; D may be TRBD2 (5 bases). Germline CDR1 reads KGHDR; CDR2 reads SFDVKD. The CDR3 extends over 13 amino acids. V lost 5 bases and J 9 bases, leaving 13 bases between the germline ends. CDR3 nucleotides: TGTGCCACCAGTGGCCCCCTAGCTTTTGAGCAGTTCTTC. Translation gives CATSGPLAFEQFF.

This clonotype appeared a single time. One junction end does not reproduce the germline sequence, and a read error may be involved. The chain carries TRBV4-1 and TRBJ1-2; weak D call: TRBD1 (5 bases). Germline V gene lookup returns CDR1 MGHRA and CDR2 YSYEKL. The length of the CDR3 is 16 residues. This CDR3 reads CASTQDPGGANYGYTF. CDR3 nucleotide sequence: TGTGCCAGCACCCAAGATCCGGGAGGGGCGAACTATGGCTACACCTTC.

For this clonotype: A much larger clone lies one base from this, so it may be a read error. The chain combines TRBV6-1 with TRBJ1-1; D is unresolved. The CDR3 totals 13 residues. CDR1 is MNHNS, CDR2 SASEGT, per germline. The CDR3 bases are TGTGCCAGGAGTGATGGTAGGAACACTGAAGCTTTCTTT. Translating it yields CARSDGRNTEAFF.